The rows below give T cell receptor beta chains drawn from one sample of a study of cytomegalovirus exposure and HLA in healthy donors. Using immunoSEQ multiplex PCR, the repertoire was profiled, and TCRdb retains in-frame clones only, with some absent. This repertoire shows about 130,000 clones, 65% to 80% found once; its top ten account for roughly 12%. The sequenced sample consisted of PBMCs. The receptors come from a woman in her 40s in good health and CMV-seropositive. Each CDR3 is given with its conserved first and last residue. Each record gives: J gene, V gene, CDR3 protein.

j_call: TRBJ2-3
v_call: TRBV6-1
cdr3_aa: CASSEAGTSGPTNTQYF

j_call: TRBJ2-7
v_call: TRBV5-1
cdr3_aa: CASSLEGPPHEQYF

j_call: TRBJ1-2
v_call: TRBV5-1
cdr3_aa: CASSLEENYGYTF

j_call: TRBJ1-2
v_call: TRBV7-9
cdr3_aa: CASSLPTARYGYTF

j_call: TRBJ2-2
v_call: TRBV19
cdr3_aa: CATLPESGIGTGELFF

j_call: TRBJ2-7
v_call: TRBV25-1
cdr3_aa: CASSGSPGLPTYEQYF

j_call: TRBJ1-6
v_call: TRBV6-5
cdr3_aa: CASSSRTGNSPLHF

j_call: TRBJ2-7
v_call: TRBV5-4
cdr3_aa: CASSVRSGNGEQYF

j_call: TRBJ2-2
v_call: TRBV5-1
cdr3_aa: CASSLAPFLAGGTGELFF

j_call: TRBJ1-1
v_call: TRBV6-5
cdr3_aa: CASSYSFRGTEAFF

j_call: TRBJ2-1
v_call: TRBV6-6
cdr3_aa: CASSFESSYNEQFF

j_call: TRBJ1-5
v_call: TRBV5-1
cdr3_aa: CASSLGVAGNQPQHF

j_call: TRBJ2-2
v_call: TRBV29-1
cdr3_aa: CSVEDVAGGELFF

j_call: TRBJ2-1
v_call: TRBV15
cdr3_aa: CATSRDRGNEQFF

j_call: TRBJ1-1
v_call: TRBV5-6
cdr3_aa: CASSYRGTEAFF

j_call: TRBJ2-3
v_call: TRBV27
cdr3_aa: CASSLSRPGTDTQYF

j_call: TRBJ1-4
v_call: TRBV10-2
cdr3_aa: CASRDSGTATEKLFF

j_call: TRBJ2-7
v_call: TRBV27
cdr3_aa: CASSPFGGNTYEQYF

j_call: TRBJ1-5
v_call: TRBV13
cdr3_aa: CASSPGTGNQPQHF

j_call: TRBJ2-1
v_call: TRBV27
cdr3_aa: CASSPHSGRGNEQFF

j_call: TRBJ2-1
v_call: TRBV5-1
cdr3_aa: CASSIGGDWGREQFF

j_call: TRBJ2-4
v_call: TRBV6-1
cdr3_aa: CASHSYGRVNIQYF

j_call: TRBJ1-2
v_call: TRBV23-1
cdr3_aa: CARDSLWRGYTF

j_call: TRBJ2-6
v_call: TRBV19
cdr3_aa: CASRLAGGWSGANVLTF

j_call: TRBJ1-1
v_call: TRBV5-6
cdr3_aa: CASSSIHVGEAFF

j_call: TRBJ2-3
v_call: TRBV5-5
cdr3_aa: CASSFTGADTQYF

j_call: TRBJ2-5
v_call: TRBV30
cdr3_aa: CAWTDASGRAEKTQYF

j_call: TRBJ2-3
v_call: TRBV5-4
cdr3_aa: CASFKRETLADTQYF

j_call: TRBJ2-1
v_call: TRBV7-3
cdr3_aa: CASSLTGGLAGSNEQFF

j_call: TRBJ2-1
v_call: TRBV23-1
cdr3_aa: CASSHWLLAGGVSYNEQFF

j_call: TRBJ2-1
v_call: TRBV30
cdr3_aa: CAWSSGQGTYNEQFF

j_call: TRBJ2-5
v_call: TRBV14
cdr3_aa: CASSAWLGRGEETQYF

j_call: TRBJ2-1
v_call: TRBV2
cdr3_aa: CASSGLAGVSYNEQFF

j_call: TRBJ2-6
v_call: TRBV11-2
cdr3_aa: CASSLEGTGYEANVLTF

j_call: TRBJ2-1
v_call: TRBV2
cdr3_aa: CASTGIQWSNEQFF

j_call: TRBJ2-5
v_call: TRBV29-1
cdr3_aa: CSVEPTGGMGETQYF

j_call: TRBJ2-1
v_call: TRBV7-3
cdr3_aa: CASSSSRGEQFF

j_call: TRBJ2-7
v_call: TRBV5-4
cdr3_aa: CASSLGRRESNEQYF

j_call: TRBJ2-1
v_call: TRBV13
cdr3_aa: CASSRTASGLYNEQFF

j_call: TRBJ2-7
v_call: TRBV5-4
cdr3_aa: CASSLWAGRNEQYF

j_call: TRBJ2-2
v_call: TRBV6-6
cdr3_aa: CASSNRGPSNTGELFF

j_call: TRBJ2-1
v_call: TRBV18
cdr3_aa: CASSLRRDNEQFF

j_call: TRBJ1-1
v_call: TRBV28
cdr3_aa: CASSPPGGVTEAFF

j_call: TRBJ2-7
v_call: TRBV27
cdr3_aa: CASSRTSGGYEQYF

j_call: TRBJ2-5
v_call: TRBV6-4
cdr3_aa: CASSESQGAMETQYF

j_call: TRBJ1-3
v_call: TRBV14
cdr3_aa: CASSQGGRGGLSGNTIYF

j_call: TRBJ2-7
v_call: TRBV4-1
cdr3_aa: CASRLRLAGPYEQYF

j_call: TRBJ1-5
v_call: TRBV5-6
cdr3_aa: CASSSARGQPQHF

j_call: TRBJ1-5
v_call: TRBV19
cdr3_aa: CASTSGGGLNQPQHF

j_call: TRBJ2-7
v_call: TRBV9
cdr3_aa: CASSPLGTDRNEQYF

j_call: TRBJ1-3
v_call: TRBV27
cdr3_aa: CPKPVGEVFSGNTIYF

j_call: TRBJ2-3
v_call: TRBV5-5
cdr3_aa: CASSFTGADTQYF

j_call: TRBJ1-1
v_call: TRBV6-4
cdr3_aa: CASSEREGTEAFF